This TCR beta chain emerged from a study of T cells after yellow fever vaccination. V was clipped by 2 bases and J by 7 bases; unmatched bases: 9. Germline CDR1 reads KGHSH; CDR2 reads LQKENI. CDR3 length equals 16 residues. TCRdb re-derived calls from the 5' RACE reads in MiXCR, one entry per CDR3 protein. The sample records 500,000 to 650,000 distinct CDR3 sequences, roughly an eighth being singletons. This clonotype was picked up many times. This receptor was obtained from a man aged 25 to 40 who received the YFV17D yellow fever vaccine. The chain is built from TRBV18 and TRBJ2-1; TRBD2 matches at 9 bases. The input for sequencing was PBMCs, taken on the day of the yellow fever booster vaccination. Written as DNA, the CDR3 is TGTGCCAGCTCACCAGTTCTAGCGGGACCGCCTAATGAGCAGTTCTTC. Protein sequence: CASSPVLAGPPNEQFF.